This T cell receptor beta chain was retrieved from a study of T cells in Graves' hyperthyroidism and ophthalmopathy. This clonotype was found many times. Researchers barred patients who had uncontrolled infection, other autoimmune disease, pregnancy or lactation. Amplification of TCR beta CDR3 regions used RNA as the template. TCR CDR3 regions were first amplified by RT-PCR with HTBI primers. One entry per CDR3 protein, called by TCRdb with MiXCR from the multiplex PCR reads. The sample holds more than 300,000 distinct CDR3 sequences; less than 20% are singletons and the top ten take 40% to 45%. Trimming took 0 bases from V and 2 from J, leaving 19 bases between them. The CDR3 contains 17 residues. Germline CDR1 DFQATT, CDR2 SNEGSKA (reference sequence).

V and J are TRBV20-1 and TRBJ2-5, with a possible D match to TRBD1 (6 bases). The receptor comes from a man aged 18 to 30 with Graves' ophthalmopathy. The sample consisted of blood. The CDR3 nucleotides read TGCAGTGCTAGAGATTGGGACGCCAGGGGCCTACAAGAGACCCAGTACTTC. This encodes CSARDWDARGLQETQYF.